The source of this TCR beta chain is a study of T cell changes during pregnancy in multiple sclerosis. Some clones are missing from TCRdb's copy, which holds only in-frame ones; the method was immunoSEQ multiplex PCR. The sample shows approximately 60,000 clones, 80% to 95% of them seen only once. V lost 6 bases and J lost 2; bases outside the gene matches: 4. CDR3 length: 13 amino acids. Germline V CDR1 and CDR2: SEHNR, FQNEAQ (reference sequence). The chain combines TRBV7-9 with TRBJ2-7, with 7 bases identical to TRBD1. This specimen consisted of CD8+ T cells from peripheral blood mononuclear cells, obtained in the second trimester of pregnancy. This clonotype originated in a female donor with multiple sclerosis, enrolled in a pregnancy study. In nucleotides, the CDR3 is TGTGCCAGCAGACCGGGACAGACCTACGAGCAGTACTTC. Translated: CASRPGQTYEQYF.